These T cell receptor beta chains were read from a single sample in a study of T cells in Graves' hyperthyroidism and ophthalmopathy. TCRdb called the multiplex PCR reads again in MiXCR, with one record for every CDR3 protein. The sample carries 300,000 to 450,000 distinct CDR3 sequences, about 15% recorded once. The source material was blood. Source of these receptors: a woman between 25 and 40 years old with Graves' hyperthyroidism. Each CDR3 is given with its conserved first and last residue. A D gene is named only where the DNA matches it firmly. Some rows mark clone size as missing; the rest say once, few, many or name a class of expanded clone.

v_call,j_call,clone_size,d_call,cdr3_nt,cdr3_aa
TRBV4-2,TRBJ2-1,few,.,TGTGCCAGCAGCCAAGGGTTCTCCTACAATGAGCAGTTCTTC,CASSQGFSYNEQFF
TRBV5-5,TRBJ2-7,many,.,TGTGCCAGCACCCCCGAACAGGGCCCCTACGAGCAGTACTTC,CASTPEQGPYEQYF
TRBV20-1,TRBJ2-2,few,TRBD1,TGCAGTGCTTGGGGTCCGACAGGGACCTACACCGGGGAGCTGTTTTTT,CSAWGPTGTYTGELFF
TRBV28,TRBJ1-2,many,.,TGTGCCAGCGGAACCAGGGCACACTATGGCTACACCTTC,CASGTRAHYGYTF
TRBV11-3,TRBJ2-1,many,TRBD2,TGTGCCAGCAGCTCCCGACTAGCGGGACGGCAGTTCTTC,CASSSRLAGRQFF
TRBV11-2,TRBJ1-2,.,.,TGTGCCAGCAGCTTAGTAGAGGGAAATAATTATGGCTACACCTTC,CASSLVEGNNYGYTF
TRBV5-1,TRBJ2-1,many,TRBD1,TGCGCCAGCAGCTTCCCCGGGACAGGGTCCCGTGAGCAGTTCTTC,CASSFPGTGSREQFF
TRBV12-3/TRBV12-4,TRBJ1-5,.,TRBD1,TGTGCCAGCAGACCGGGACAGCATAGCAATCAGCCCCAGCATTTT,CASRPGQHSNQPQHF
TRBV7-6,TRBJ1-4,once,TRBD1,TGTACCAGCAGCCCCGGACAGGGACCAAATGAAAAACTGTTTTTT,CTSSPGQGPNEKLFF
TRBV30,TRBJ1-1,many,.,TGTGCCTGGGGATTCCGGGTAAGGGTCCTGGGGAGGACTGAAGCTTTCTTT,CAWGFRVRVLGRTEAFF
TRBV24-1,TRBJ2-1,few,.,TGTGCCACCAGGCCACGGGACACCTCCTACAATGAGCAGTTCTTC,CATRPRDTSYNEQFF
TRBV20-1,TRBJ1-6,.,.,TGCAGTGCTAGGGGGGGGGGTCATTCACCCCTCCACTTT,CSARGGGHSPLHF
TRBV27,TRBJ2-3,many,TRBD1,TGTGCCAGCAGTGTCGGGACAGGGAGCACAGATACGCAGTATTTT,CASSVGTGSTDTQYF
TRBV7-2,TRBJ2-1,many,.,TGTGCCAGCAGCTTAGGTAGGGTCTACAATGAGCAGTTCTTC,CASSLGRVYNEQFF
TRBV9,TRBJ2-7,few,TRBD2,TGTGCCAGCAGCCAAGGTGGTAGCGGGAGGTACGAGCAGTACTTC,CASSQGGSGRYEQYF
TRBV9,TRBJ2-5,few,.,TGTGCCAGCAGCGTAGCTCTGGGCGCCAAAGAGACCCAGTACTTC,CASSVALGAKETQYF
TRBV6-1,TRBJ2-7,.,.,TGTGCCAGCAGTGATGAACCCCGATCCTACGAGCAGTACTTC,CASSDEPRSYEQYF
TRBV6-4,TRBJ2-7,.,TRBD1,TGTGCCAGCAGTCCCTCCGGGACAGGGTACTTATACGAGCAGTACTTC,CASSPSGTGYLYEQYF
TRBV30,TRBJ2-2,.,.,TGTGCCTGGAGAGGGGCGAATACGAACACCGGGGAGCTGTTTTTT,CAWRGANTNTGELFF
TRBV30,TRBJ2-3,many,.,TGTGCCTGGAGTGTACATGGAGATACGCAGTATTTT,CAWSVHGDTQYF
TRBV7-9,TRBJ2-5,many,TRBD2,TGTGCCAGCAGCCGACTAGCGGAACAAGAGACCCAGTACTTC,CASSRLAEQETQYF
TRBV30,TRBJ1-1,many,.,TGTGCCTGGAGTAATGGCGCAAGGACTGAAGCTTTCTTT,CAWSNGARTEAFF
TRBV9,TRBJ2-3,.,.,TGTGCCAGCAGCCGAGAACCGGCGACAGATACGCAGTATTTT,CASSREPATDTQYF